This T cell receptor (beta chain) was documented in a study of blood T cell repertoires in COVID-19. The overall study: Sources were T cells, B-cell-depleted T cells, or PBMCs; the material itself was cDNA or gDNA.

CDR3 length equals 14 residues. Germline trimming cut 7 bases from V and 16 bases from J; bases unmatched to any gene: 16. Per the germline V gene, CDR1 is MNHEY and CDR2 is SVGAGI. Clinical histories supplied by participants themselves formed the basis of cohort assignment. How the authors handled the data: Amplification of reference gene primers was used by the study to estimate nucleated cell counts. Using immunoSEQ multiplex PCR, the repertoire was profiled, and TCRdb retains in-frame clones only, with some absent. The V and J calls and the clone size are those of that table, but D and trimming were determined from the DNA. The sample lists some 230,000 clones; approximately 92% were seen once.

The TCR comes from a woman in her late teens or twenties in a cohort exposed to, infected with or recovered from COVID-19 (not recorded which). Specimen: PBMCs or T cells enriched from blood (not recorded which). The V and J genes are TRBV6-5 and TRBJ1-6; 7 bases map to TRBD1. The CDR3 sequence: CASMPGAGGGQLHF. As DNA, the CDR3 is TGTGCCAGCATGCCCGGGGCAGGGGGTGGCCAACTCCACTTT.